A selection of T cell receptor beta chains follows, all from one sample in a study of blood T cell repertoires in COVID-19. Sequenced by immunoSEQ multiplex PCR; TCRdb stores in-frame clones only, minus some. The repertoire holds some 57,000 clones, with approximately 91% as singletons. The specimen sequenced was peripheral blood. The receptors were gathered from a man aged 50 to 60 with active COVID-19. The CDR3 runs from the conserved cysteine through the conserved F or W. The order of the fields is J gene, D gene, clone size, V gene, CDR3 protein, CDR3 DNA. The D gene is left open where the match is weak. A clone size is listed for some rows: how often the clone was seen (once, few, many), or a class if it is expanded.

j_gene: TRBJ2-3
d_gene: TRBD1
abundance: NA
v_gene: TRBV5-6
CDR3aa: CASSVFGQGISPDTQYF
CDR3nt: TGTGCCAGCAGCGTATTCGGACAGGGTATATCCCCAGATACGCAGTATTTT

j_gene: TRBJ1-3
d_gene: TRBD1
abundance: NA
v_gene: TRBV12-5
CDR3aa: CASGLAGTAGNTIYF
CDR3nt: TGTGCTAGTGGTTTGGCTGGGACAGCTGGAAACACCATATATTTT

j_gene: TRBJ1-2
d_gene: TRBD1
abundance: once
v_gene: TRBV11-2
CDR3aa: CASSSAHGGGLYGYTF
CDR3nt: TGTGCCAGCAGCTCCGCCCACGGAGGGGGCCTTTATGGCTACACCTTC

j_gene: TRBJ2-7
d_gene: TRBD2
abundance: once
v_gene: TRBV29-1
CDR3aa: CSVEDYGGGLAGGPIAEYF
CDR3nt: TGCAGCGTTGAAGATTACGGGGGCGGGCTAGCGGGAGGGCCGATCGCTGAGTACTTC

j_gene: TRBJ2-2
d_gene: NA
abundance: NA
v_gene: TRBV11-3
CDR3aa: CASSLVYGAGELFF
CDR3nt: TGTGCCAGCAGCTTAGTCTACGGAGCCGGGGAGCTGTTTTTT

j_gene: TRBJ2-7
d_gene: NA
abundance: NA
v_gene: TRBV4-1
CDR3aa: CASSHLGRSYEQYF
CDR3nt: TGCGCCAGCAGCCATCTAGGCCGCTCCTACGAGCAGTACTTC

j_gene: TRBJ2-6
d_gene: NA
abundance: NA
v_gene: TRBV5-1
CDR3aa: CASSVAWGGGANVLTF
CDR3nt: TGCGCCAGCAGCGTGGCTTGGGGCGGTGGGGCCAACGTCCTGACTTTC

j_gene: TRBJ2-5
d_gene: TRBD1
abundance: NA
v_gene: TRBV18
CDR3aa: CASGQGVQETQYF
CDR3nt: TGTGCCAGCGGACAGGGGGTACAAGAGACCCAGTACTTC

j_gene: TRBJ2-7
d_gene: NA
abundance: NA
v_gene: TRBV6-5
CDR3aa: CASSIPGQPYEQYF
CDR3nt: TGTGCCAGCAGTATTCCTGGACAGCCATACGAGCAGTACTTC

j_gene: TRBJ2-3
d_gene: NA
abundance: NA
v_gene: TRBV11-2
CDR3aa: CASSRRIDSPTDTQYF
CDR3nt: TGTGCCAGCAGCCGCAGAATCGACAGCCCCACAGATACGCAGTATTTT

j_gene: TRBJ1-5
d_gene: NA
abundance: NA
v_gene: TRBV30
CDR3aa: CAWSPDSAGQPQHF
CDR3nt: TGTGCCTGGAGTCCGGACAGCGCAGGTCAGCCCCAGCATTTT

j_gene: TRBJ2-3
d_gene: TRBD1
abundance: few
v_gene: TRBV7-2
CDR3aa: CASSLDRGGSDTQYF
CDR3nt: TGTGCCAGCAGCTTGGACAGGGGTGGTTCGGATACGCAGTATTTT

j_gene: TRBJ1-6
d_gene: TRBD1
abundance: NA
v_gene: TRBV18
CDR3aa: CASSPKGQGAYNSPLHF
CDR3nt: TGTGCCAGCTCACCAAAGGGACAGGGAGCCTATAATTCACCCCTCCACTTT

j_gene: TRBJ1-5
d_gene: TRBD1
abundance: NA
v_gene: TRBV14
CDR3aa: CASSPPICGTGEEGNQPQHF
CDR3nt: TGTGCCAGCAGCCCCCCGATTTGTGGGACAGGGGAGGAGGGCAATCAGCCCCAGCATTTT

j_gene: TRBJ1-6
d_gene: NA
abundance: NA
v_gene: TRBV6-5
CDR3aa: CASSSPGAANSPLHF
CDR3nt: TGTGCCAGCAGTAGCCCAGGGGCGGCGAATTCACCCCTCCACTTT

j_gene: TRBJ1-5
d_gene: TRBD1
abundance: NA
v_gene: TRBV4-1
CDR3aa: CASSQGTGWRQPQHF
CDR3nt: TGCGCCAGCAGCCAAGGGACAGGGTGGCGTCAGCCCCAGCATTTT

j_gene: TRBJ2-3
d_gene: TRBD2
abundance: NA
v_gene: TRBV29-1
CDR3aa: CSVQLAETQYF
CDR3nt: TGCAGCGTCCAACTAGCGGAGACGCAGTATTTT

j_gene: TRBJ1-1
d_gene: TRBD1
abundance: few
v_gene: TRBV4-2
CDR3aa: CASSPGTGGVNTEAFF
CDR3nt: TGTGCCAGCAGCCCCGGGACAGGGGGCGTAAACACTGAAGCTTTCTTT

j_gene: TRBJ1-6
d_gene: TRBD1
abundance: NA
v_gene: TRBV5-1
CDR3aa: CASSSTGVNSPLHF
CDR3nt: TGCGCCAGCAGCTCGACAGGGGTGAATTCACCCCTCCACTTT

j_gene: TRBJ1-5
d_gene: NA
abundance: NA
v_gene: TRBV3-1/TRBV3-2
CDR3aa: CASSPSYNQPQHF
CDR3nt: TGTGCCAGCAGCCCCTCCTATAATCAGCCCCAGCATTTT

j_gene: TRBJ2-7
d_gene: TRBD1
abundance: NA
v_gene: TRBV5-1
CDR3aa: CASSWDSKYEQYF
CDR3nt: TGCGCCAGCAGCTGGGACAGCAAATACGAGCAGTACTTC

j_gene: TRBJ1-4
d_gene: NA
abundance: NA
v_gene: TRBV5-6
CDR3aa: CASTYGSQNEKLFF
CDR3nt: TGTGCCAGCACCTACGGGAGCCAGAATGAAAAACTGTTTTTT

j_gene: TRBJ2-3
d_gene: TRBD2
abundance: NA
v_gene: TRBV12-5
CDR3aa: CASQPGGGGAPTDTQYF
CDR3nt: TGTGCTAGCCAACCCGGGGGGGGCGGGGCTCCCACAGATACGCAGTATTTT

j_gene: TRBJ2-3
d_gene: NA
abundance: NA
v_gene: TRBV5-1
CDR3aa: CASSLEARLEHSAQYF
CDR3nt: TGCGCCAGCAGCTTGGAGGCGAGACTAGAGCACAGTGCGCAGTATTTT

j_gene: TRBJ1-1
d_gene: TRBD1
abundance: NA
v_gene: TRBV30
CDR3aa: CAWSRRGAEAFF
CDR3nt: TGTGCCTGGAGTCGCAGGGGGGCTGAAGCTTTCTTT

j_gene: TRBJ2-7
d_gene: TRBD2
abundance: large
v_gene: TRBV7-2
CDR3aa: CASSLGPAGEQYF
CDR3nt: TGTGCCAGCAGCTTAGGGCCAGCGGGGGAGCAGTACTTC

j_gene: TRBJ2-1
d_gene: TRBD2
abundance: NA
v_gene: TRBV3-1/TRBV3-2
CDR3aa: CASRHSGGRSSYNEQFF
CDR3nt: TGTGCCAGCAGACACAGCGGGGGGAGGAGCTCCTACAATGAGCAGTTCTTC